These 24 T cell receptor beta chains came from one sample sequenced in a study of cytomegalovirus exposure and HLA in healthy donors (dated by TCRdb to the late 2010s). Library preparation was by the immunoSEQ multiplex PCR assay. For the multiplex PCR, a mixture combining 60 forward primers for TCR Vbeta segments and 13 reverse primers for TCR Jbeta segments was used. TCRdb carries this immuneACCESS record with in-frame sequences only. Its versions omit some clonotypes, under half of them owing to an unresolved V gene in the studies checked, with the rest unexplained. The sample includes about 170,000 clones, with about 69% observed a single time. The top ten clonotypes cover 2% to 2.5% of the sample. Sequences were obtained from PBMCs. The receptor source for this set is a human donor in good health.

The CDR3 protein is CASSPGQGAQPQHF. DNA of the CDR3: TGTGCCAGCTCACCGGGTCAGGGGGCCCAGCCCCAGCATTTT. The chain links TRBV18 to TRBJ1-5; 8 nucleotides line up with TRBD1. CDR3 length: 14 residues. Trimming took 3 bases from V and 7 from J; bases not matched to a gene: 5. Germline loops: CDR1 KGHSH, CDR2 LQKENI.

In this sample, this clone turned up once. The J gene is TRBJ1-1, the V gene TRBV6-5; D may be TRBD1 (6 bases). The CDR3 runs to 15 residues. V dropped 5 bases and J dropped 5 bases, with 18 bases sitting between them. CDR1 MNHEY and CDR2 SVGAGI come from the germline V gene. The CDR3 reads CASSPAGVGMTEAFF. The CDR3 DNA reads TGTGCCAGCAGTCCCGCAGGGGTTGGGATGACTGAAGCTTTCTTT.

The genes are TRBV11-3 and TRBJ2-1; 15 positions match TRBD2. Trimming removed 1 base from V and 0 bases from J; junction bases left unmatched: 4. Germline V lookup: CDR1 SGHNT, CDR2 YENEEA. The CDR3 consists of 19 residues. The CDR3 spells CASSLAGLAGGLSYNEQFF. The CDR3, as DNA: TGTGCCAGCAGCTTAGCGGGACTAGCGGGGGGACTCTCCTACAATGAGCAGTTCTTC.

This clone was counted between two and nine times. The CDR3 DNA reads as TGTGCCAGCAGCGCGGGCACTGAAGCTTTCTTT. It codes for CASSAGTEAFF. The chain combines TRBV7-6 with TRBJ1-1, with D uncertain. The CDR3 runs 11 residues. Trimming cost V 5 bases and J 4 bases, with 5 bases left between them. Germline V gene lookup returns CDR1 SGHVS and CDR2 FNYEAQ.

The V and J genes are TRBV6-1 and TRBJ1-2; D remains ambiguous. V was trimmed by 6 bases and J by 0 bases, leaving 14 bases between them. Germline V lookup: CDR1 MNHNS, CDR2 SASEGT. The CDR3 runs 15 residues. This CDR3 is CASRVSPIANYGYTF. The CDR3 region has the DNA TGTGCCAGCAGGGTTTCTCCCATAGCTAACTATGGCTACACCTTC.

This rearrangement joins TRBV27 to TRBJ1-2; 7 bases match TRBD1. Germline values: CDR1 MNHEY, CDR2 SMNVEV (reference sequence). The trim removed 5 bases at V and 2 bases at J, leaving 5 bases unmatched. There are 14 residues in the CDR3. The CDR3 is CASSQGQHNYGYTF. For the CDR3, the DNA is TGTGCCAGCAGTCAGGGACAGCACAACTATGGCTACACCTTC.

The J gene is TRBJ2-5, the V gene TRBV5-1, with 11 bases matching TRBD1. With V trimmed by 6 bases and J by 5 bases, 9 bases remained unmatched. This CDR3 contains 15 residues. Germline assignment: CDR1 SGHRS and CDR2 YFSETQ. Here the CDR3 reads CASIGQGAFGETQYF. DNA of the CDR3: TGCGCCAGCATCGGACAGGGGGCTTTCGGCGAGACCCAGTACTTC.

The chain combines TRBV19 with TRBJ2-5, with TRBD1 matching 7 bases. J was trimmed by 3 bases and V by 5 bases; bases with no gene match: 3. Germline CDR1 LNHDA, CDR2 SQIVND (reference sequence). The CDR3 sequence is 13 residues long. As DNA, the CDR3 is TGTGCCAGTAGTGGAGACAGGGAAGAGACCCAGTACTTC. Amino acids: CASSGDREETQYF.

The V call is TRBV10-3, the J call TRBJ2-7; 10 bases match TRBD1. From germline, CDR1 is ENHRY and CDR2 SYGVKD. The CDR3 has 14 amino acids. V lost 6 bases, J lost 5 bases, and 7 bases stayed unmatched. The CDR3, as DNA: TGTGCCATCAGGCGACAGGGGGCGGATAACGAGCAGTACTTC. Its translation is CAIRRQGADNEQYF.

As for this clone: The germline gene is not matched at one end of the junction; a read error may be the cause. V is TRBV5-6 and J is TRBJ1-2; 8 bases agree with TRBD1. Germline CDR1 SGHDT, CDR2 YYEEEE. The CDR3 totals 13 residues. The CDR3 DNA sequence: TGTGCCAGCAGCTTTTCCATTCCGGGACAGGATTCCTTC. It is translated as CASSFSIPGQDSF.

The CDR3 DNA is TGTGCCAGTAGTCCAAATCTAGCGGAGGGGGAGACCCAGTACTTC. It yields the protein CASSPNLAEGETQYF. V is TRBV19 and J is TRBJ2-5; the match to TRBD2 covers 7 bases. Looked up from germline, CDR1 is LNHDA and CDR2 is SQIVND (reference sequence). The V gene end was trimmed by 5 bases and the J gene end by 5 bases; junction bases not matched to a gene: 11. The CDR3 extends over 15 amino acids.

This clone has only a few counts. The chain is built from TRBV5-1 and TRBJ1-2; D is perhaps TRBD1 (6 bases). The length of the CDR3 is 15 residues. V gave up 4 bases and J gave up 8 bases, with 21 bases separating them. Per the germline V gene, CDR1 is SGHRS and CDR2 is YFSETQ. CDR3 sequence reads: CASSITITGSSGYTF. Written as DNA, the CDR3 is TGCGCCAGCAGCATTACTATTACAGGGTCGTCGGGCTACACCTTC.

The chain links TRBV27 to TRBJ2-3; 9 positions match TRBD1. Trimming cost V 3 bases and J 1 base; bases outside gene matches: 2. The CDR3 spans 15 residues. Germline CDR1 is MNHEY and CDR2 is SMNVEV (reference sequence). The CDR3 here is CASSLRTGGTDTQYF. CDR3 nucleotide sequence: TGTGCCAGCAGTTTGAGGACAGGGGGCACAGATACGCAGTATTTT.

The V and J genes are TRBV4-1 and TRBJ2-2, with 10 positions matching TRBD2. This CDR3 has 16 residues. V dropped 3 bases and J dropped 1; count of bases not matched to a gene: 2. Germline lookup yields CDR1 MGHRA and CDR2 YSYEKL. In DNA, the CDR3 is TGCGCCAGCAGCCACATAGCGGGGGGGAACACCGGGGAGCTGTTTTTT. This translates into CASSHIAGGNTGELFF.

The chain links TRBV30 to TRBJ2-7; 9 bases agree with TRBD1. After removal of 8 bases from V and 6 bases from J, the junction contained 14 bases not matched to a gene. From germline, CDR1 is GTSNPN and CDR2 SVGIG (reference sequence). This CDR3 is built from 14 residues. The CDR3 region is CAGVADRGSVEQYF. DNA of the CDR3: TGTGCCGGGGTGGCAGACAGGGGGTCGGTCGAGCAGTACTTC.

Written as DNA, the CDR3 is TGTGCCAGCAGCCCCCGACAGGAACTTCACTACGAGCAGTACTTC. Protein sequence: CASSPRQELHYEQYF. This chain joins TRBV13 and TRBJ2-7; tentatively, D is TRBD1 (6 bases). This CDR3 has 15 residues. The V gene lost 5 bases and the J gene lost 3 bases, with 17 bases spanning the gap. Germline V gene lookup returns CDR1 PRHDT and CDR2 FYEKMQ (reference sequence).

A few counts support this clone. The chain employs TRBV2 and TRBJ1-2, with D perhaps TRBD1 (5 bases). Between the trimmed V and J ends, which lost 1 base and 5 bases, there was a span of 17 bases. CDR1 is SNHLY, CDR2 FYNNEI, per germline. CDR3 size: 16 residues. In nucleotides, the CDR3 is TGTGCCAGCAGTGAAGGCGGAGGGGATGGCCGATATGGCTACACCTTC. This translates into CASSEGGGDGRYGYTF.

The CDR3 reads CASSFGQVWGELEKLFF. The CDR3 bases are TGTGCCAGCAGCTTTGGACAGGTGTGGGGCGAGCTTGAAAAACTGTTTTTT. The chain couples TRBV7-9 to TRBJ1-4; 7 bases align to TRBD1. Germline V gene sequence: CDR1 SEHNR, CDR2 FQNEAQ (reference sequence). V lost 3 bases and J lost 7; bases outside the gene matches: 14. This CDR3 is built from 17 residues.

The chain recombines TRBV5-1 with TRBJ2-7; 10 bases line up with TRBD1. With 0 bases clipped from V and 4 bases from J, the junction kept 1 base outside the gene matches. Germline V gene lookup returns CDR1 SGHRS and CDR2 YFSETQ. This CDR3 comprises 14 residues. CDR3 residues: CASSLGQGAYEQYF. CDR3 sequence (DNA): TGCGCCAGCAGCTTGGGACAGGGGGCGTACGAGCAGTACTTC.

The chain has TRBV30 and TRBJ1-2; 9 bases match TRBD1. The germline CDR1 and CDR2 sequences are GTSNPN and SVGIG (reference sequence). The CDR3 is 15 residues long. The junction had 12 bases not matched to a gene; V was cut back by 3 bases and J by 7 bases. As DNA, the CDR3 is TGTGCCTGGAGGAGGACCCACAGGGGGCTGAGTGGCTACACCTTC. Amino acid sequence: CAWRRTHRGLSGYTF.

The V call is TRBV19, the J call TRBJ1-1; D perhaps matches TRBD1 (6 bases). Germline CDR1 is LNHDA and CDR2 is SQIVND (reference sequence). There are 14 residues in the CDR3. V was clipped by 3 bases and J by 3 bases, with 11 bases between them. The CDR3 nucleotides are TGTGCCAGTAGTATTACAGGGAGGGACACTGAAGCTTTCTTT. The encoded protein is CASSITGRDTEAFF.

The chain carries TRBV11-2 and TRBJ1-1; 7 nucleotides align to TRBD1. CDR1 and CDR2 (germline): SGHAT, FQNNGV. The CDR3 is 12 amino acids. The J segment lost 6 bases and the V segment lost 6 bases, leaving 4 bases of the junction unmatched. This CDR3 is CASRRQGPEAFF. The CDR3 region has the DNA TGTGCCAGCAGACGACAGGGACCTGAAGCTTTCTTT.

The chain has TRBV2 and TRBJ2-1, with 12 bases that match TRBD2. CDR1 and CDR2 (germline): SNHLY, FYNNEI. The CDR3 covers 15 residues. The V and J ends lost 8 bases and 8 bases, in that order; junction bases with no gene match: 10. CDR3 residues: CASSRTSGGTHEQFF. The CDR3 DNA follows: TGTGCCAGCTCCCGAACTAGCGGGGGGACCCATGAGCAGTTCTTC.

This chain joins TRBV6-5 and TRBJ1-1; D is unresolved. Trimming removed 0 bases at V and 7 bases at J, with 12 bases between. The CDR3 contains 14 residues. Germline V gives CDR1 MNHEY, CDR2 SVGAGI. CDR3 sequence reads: CASSYSFSSGEAFF. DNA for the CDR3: TGTGCCAGCAGTTACTCGTTTTCTAGTGGTGAAGCTTTCTTT.